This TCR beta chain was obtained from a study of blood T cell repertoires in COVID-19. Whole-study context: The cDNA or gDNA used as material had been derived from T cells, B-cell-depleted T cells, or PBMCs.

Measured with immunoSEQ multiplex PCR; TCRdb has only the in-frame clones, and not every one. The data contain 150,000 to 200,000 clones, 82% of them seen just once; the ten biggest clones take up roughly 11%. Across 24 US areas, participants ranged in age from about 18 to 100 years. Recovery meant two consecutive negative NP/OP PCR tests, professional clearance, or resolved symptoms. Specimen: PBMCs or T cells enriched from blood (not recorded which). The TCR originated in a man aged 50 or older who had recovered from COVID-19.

CDR3 sequence (DNA): TGTGCCAGCCTTTTAGGAGCGGCCGTCTCCTACGAGCAGTACTTC. Translating it yields CASLLGAAVSYEQYF. The chain is built from TRBV6-5 and TRBJ2-7; weak D call: TRBD2 (5 bases). The germline V gene has CDR1 MNHEY and CDR2 SVGAGI. V was cut by 8 bases and J by 0 bases, with 17 bases left in between. The CDR3 covers 15 residues.